Reported below is one TCR beta chain. Its matching antigen is unknown. This CDR3 spans 14 amino acids. V gave up 5 bases and J gave up 2 bases, with 12 bases separating them. The germline CDR1 and CDR2 sequences are SGHTA and FQGNSA. These data originate in a study of beta chain features in type 1 diabetes. Whole-study findings and limits: In cDNA sequencing, cells with high TCR expression could be over-represented. Moderate but significant shortening of TCRB CDR3s was recorded in all four CD4+ subsets from Type 1 diabetes patients.

Isolated RNA was reverse transcribed in full, so expressed TCRB transcripts were sequenced. Sequenced by immunoSEQ multiplex PCR; TCRdb stores in-frame clones only, minus some. The sample records some 26,000 clones, 55% to 70% being singletons. The sequence was collected from a woman between 40 and 55 years old with type 1 diabetes. The V and J genes are TRBV7-2 and TRBJ1-1; D may be TRBD1 (5 bases). Sequencing input: stem cell memory CD4+ T cells from blood. The CDR3 nucleotides are TGTGCCAGCAGCCCCGGGGGGTTCAACACTGAAGCTTTCTTT. This encodes CASSPGGFNTEAFF.